The sequence of this TCR beta chain was determined in a study of tumor-infiltrating lymphocytes in oesophageal squamous cell carcinoma. From germline, CDR1 is MNHNS and CDR2 SASEGT. This CDR3 has 16 amino acids. V was clipped by 5 bases and J by 5 bases, with 20 bases between them. This clonotype was counted ten times or more. TCRdb ran MiXCR on the PCR reads and lists one entry per CDR3 protein. The profile shows 15,000 to 25,000 distinct CDR3 sequences, less than 45% of them singletons. J is TRBJ2-3 and V is TRBV6-1, with TRBD1 as a possible D gene (6 bases). This TCR came from a male donor with esophageal squamous cell carcinoma. The source material was normal esophageal tissue next to the tumor. The CDR3 DNA is TGTGCCAGCAGTACCACACGGGCCCAGGGGTTAGATACGCAGTATTTT. Translation gives CASSTTRAQGLDTQYF.